This T cell receptor beta chain was sequenced for a study of blood T cell repertoires in COVID-19. Study information: Material from acute and convalescent COVID-19 was sourced from the United States, Italy and Spain. In each case, the material was cDNA or gDNA derived from T cells, B-cell-depleted T cells, or PBMCs.

Original handling: Amplified reference gene primers provided the basis for estimating nucleated cell counts. The table came from immunoSEQ multiplex PCR; TCRdb's copy has only in-frame clones and leaves some out. That table furnishes V, J and clone size, whereas the DNA furnished D and trimming. The sample consists of over 250,000 clones, 88% of them appearing once. This clone came up once. V dropped 0 bases and J dropped 0 bases, with 6 bases sitting between them. The CDR3 runs 15 residues. The germline V gene has CDR1 LGHNT and CDR2 FRNRAP. The specimen was peripheral blood. The V and J genes are TRBV12-5 and TRBJ1-3, with D unclear. The source is a man aged 60 to 75 who had recovered from COVID-19. CDR3 nucleotide sequence: TGTGCTAGTGGTTTGGTTCCGGTCTCTGGAAACACCATATATTTT. This gives the protein CASGLVPVSGNTIYF.